This TCR beta chain derives from a study of blood T cell repertoires in COVID-19. Overall study context: COVID-19 samples from acute and convalescent phases originated in the United States, Italy and Spain. In each case, the material was cDNA or gDNA derived from T cells, B-cell-depleted T cells, or PBMCs.

Original methodology: The authors estimated nucleated cell counts from reference gene primer amplification. Measured with immunoSEQ multiplex PCR; TCRdb has only the in-frame clones, and not every one. Clone size and the V and J calls come from that table; the DNA yielded D and trimming. The sample records approximately 210,000 clones, 80% to 90% being singletons. This CDR3 contains 18 residues. CDR1 and CDR2 (germline): SQVTM, ANQGSEA. J gave up 0 bases and V 3 bases, and 9 bases lay outside the gene matches. Material for sequencing was peripheral blood. V and J are TRBV29-1 and TRBJ2-6, with TRBD1 identical over 9 bases. The TCR originated in a woman of 80 years or more with COVID-19, enrolled during active disease. This CDR3 is CSVEMTGGKLSGANVLTF. DNA for the CDR3: TGCAGCGTTGAGATGACAGGGGGGAAACTCTCTGGGGCCAACGTCCTGACTTTC.